A single sample gave rise to the 8 T cell receptor beta chains below, sequenced in a study of Graves' ophthalmopathy and Graves' hyperthyroidism. Amplified TCR beta CDR3 regions were obtained using RNA transcripts as template. An opening RT-PCR round employed HTBI primers and preceded a second-round multiplex PCR. TCRdb reprocessed the multiplex PCR reads via MiXCR and lists one record per CDR3 protein. This table holds hundreds of thousands of distinct CDR3 sequences, around a fifth found once. Specimen: peripheral blood. Every receptor here comes from a woman younger than 30 with stable Graves' hyperthyroidism. Some clones in this sample may be carry-over from other donors' samples.

This clonotype was observed at least ten times. The gene calls are TRBV19 and TRBJ1-1; D is undetermined. The CDR3 is 13 amino acids. Deletions cut 3 bases from V and 1 base from J, with 6 bases between. Germline CDR1 is LNHDA and CDR2 is SQIVND (reference sequence). CDR3 sequence (DNA): TGTGCCAGTAGTATTCTGGCGAACACTGAAGCTTTCTTT. Translation gives CASSILANTEAFF.

Points on this clonotype: Being one base from a much bigger clone, this may be a read error. The V gene is TRBV30, the J gene TRBJ2-7; a weak D match, TRBD2 (5 bases). Germline values: CDR1 GTSNPN, CDR2 SVGIG (reference sequence). The CDR3 is 13 residues long. V was clipped by 2 bases and J by 9 bases, with 17 bases between them. DNA for the CDR3: TGTGCCTGGAGTCCGACTCGGGGTAGTGGGCAGTACTTC. It specifies CAWSPTRGSGQYF.

This clonotype came up many times. The chain combines TRBV7-3 with TRBJ2-2, with 8 bases that match TRBD1. CDR1 and CDR2 (germline): SGHTA, FQGTGA. CDR3 length equals 15 residues. V was pared by 5 bases and J by 7 bases, with 9 bases of the junction left unmatched. The CDR3, as DNA: TGTGCCAGCAGCCCCCGGACAGGGCGGGACGGGGAGCTGTTTTTT. Protein product: CASSPRTGRDGELFF. Looking up the rest from reference TRBV7-3 and TRBJ2-2 gives the full variable domain: GAGVSQTPSNKVTEKGKYVELRCDPISGHTALYWYRQSLGQGPEFLIYFQGTGAADDSGLPNDRFFAVRPEGSVSTLKIQRTERGDSAVYLCASSPRTGRDGELFFGEGSRLTVL.

This chain uses TRBV3-1 with TRBJ1-5; TRBD1 is a possible D gene (5 bases). There are 16 residues in the CDR3. Trimming shortened V by 3 bases and J by 2 bases, and 14 bases separated the two germline ends. Germline V gene sequence: CDR1 LGHDT, CDR2 YNNKEL (reference sequence). The CDR3 loop is CASSHSQGLRNQPQHF. Here the CDR3 DNA reads TGTGCCAGCAGCCACTCTCAGGGACTACGCAATCAGCCCCAGCATTTT.

J is TRBJ2-1 and V is TRBV12-3 or TRBV12-4; 9 bases line up with TRBD1. V shed 5 bases, J shed 6 bases, and the junction held 8 bases outside the gene matches. The length of the CDR3 is 15 residues. Here the CDR3 reads CASSVGQGIFNEQFF. The CDR3 DNA reads as TGTGCCAGCAGTGTGGGACAGGGAATTTTCAATGAGCAGTTCTTC.

The gene calls are TRBV28 and TRBJ1-2, with a tentative D call TRBD1 (5 bases). CDR3 size: 14 residues. The V gene's germline CDR1 is MDHEN and CDR2 SYDVKM. Between the trimmed V and J ends, which lost 5 bases and 0 bases, there was a span of 10 bases. The CDR3 nucleotides read TGTGCCAGCAGTCACAGGTACTCTAACTATGGCTACACCTTC. Protein sequence: CASSHRYSNYGYTF.

This clonotype was detected ten times or more. The chain has TRBV6-1 and TRBJ2-7; no firm D call. Germline V gene lookup returns CDR1 MNHNS and CDR2 SASEGT. The CDR3 contains 12 residues. V was clipped by 5 bases and J by 0 bases, with 5 bases between them. The CDR3 here is CASSISSYEQYF. The CDR3 DNA sequence: TGTGCCAGCAGTATTAGCTCCTACGAGCAGTACTTC.

This clonotype was observed many times. The genes are TRBV28 and TRBJ2-7; a possible D gene is TRBD2 (5 bases). V dropped 2 bases and J dropped 6 bases, with 11 bases sitting between them. The CDR3 is 13 residues long. Germline CDR1 is MDHEN and CDR2 is SYDVKM. Here the CDR3 DNA reads TGTGCCAGCAGTTTACAGCTCCGGGGCGAGCAGTACTTC. Amino acid sequence: CASSLQLRGEQYF.